This T cell receptor beta chain was observed in a study of shared clonotypes between healthy human individuals. Turning to the study itself: Each donor had three CD4 naive, three CD4 memory, two CD8 naive and one CD8 memory plate.

With regard to this clone: The identical CDR3 is also encoded by other nucleotide sequences in the sample.

This CDR3 region has 12 residues. Trimming removed 0 bases at V and 6 bases at J, with 5 bases between. Germline assignment: CDR1 SGHRS and CDR2 YFSETQ. The genomic DNA of each subset was split evenly across several immunoSEQ plates. Method: immunoSEQ multiplex PCR; TCRdb's copy keeps in-frame clones and lacks some. The sample shows 2 million to 2.5 million clones, just under 95% of them seen only once. V and J are TRBV5-1 and TRBJ2-3; D unclear. The sequenced sample was naive CD4+ T cells from PBMCs. The subset is: CD45RA+ positively selected. The receptor comes from a man younger than 35 in good health. Some clones in this sample may be carry-over from other donors' samples. The CDR3 DNA sequence: TGCGCCAGCAGCTTGGGGGTCGATACGCAGTATTTT. Translated: CASSLGVDTQYF.